These T cell receptor beta chains were read from a single sample in a study of radiation and T cells in renal cell carcinoma. Some clones are missing from TCRdb's copy, which holds only in-frame ones; the method was immunoSEQ multiplex PCR. Here the sample spans 130,000 to 150,000 clones, over 75% being singletons. Material: blood, obtained from a patient whose treatment included radiotherapy and nephrectomy. These receptor sequences come from a woman aged 45-59 years with renal cell carcinoma. Both conserved end residues are part of each CDR3. Each record gives: V gene, J gene, CDR3 length, D gene, clone size, CDR3 protein, CDR3 DNA. A D gene is named only where the DNA matches it firmly. Clone size appears in some rows only: once, few, many, or a class for an expanded clone.

TRBV7-2	TRBJ2-7	13	.	few	CASSPPARDEQYF	TGTGCCAGCAGCCCCCCAGCCAGGGACGAGCAGTACTTC
TRBV15	TRBJ2-2	15	.	.	CATSFGRLNTGELFF	TGTGCCACCAGCTTTGGCAGGCTGAACACCGGGGAGCTGTTTTTT
TRBV2	TRBJ2-2	17	TRBD1	.	CASSVDRGRFGTGELFF	TGTGCCAGCAGTGTTGACAGGGGGCGTTTCGGTACCGGGGAGCTGTTTTTT
TRBV5-8	TRBJ2-1	15	.	.	CASSLGGVVYNEQFF	TGTGCCAGCAGCTTGGGAGGGGTCGTTTACAATGAGCAGTTCTTC
TRBV4-2	TRBJ2-5	18	TRBD2	.	CASSGFMIEKRGDETQYF	TGTGCCAGCAGCGGCTTTATGATTGAGAAGCGGGGGGATGAGACCCAGTACTTC
TRBV4-1	TRBJ2-7	15	TRBD2	.	CASSRGWRGDYEQYF	TGCGCCAGCAGCCGCGGTTGGCGGGGGGATTACGAGCAGTACTTC
TRBV7-9	TRBJ2-6	17	.	.	CASSLSGLSSGANVLTF	TGTGCCAGCAGCTTGAGCGGGCTTAGCTCTGGGGCCAACGTCCTGACTTTC
TRBV7-6	TRBJ2-2	15	.	.	CASSLGQGNTGELFF	TGTGCCAGCAGCTTAGGGCAGGGGAACACCGGGGAGCTGTTTTTT
TRBV7-6	TRBJ2-1	16	.	.	CASSLGLPYTYNEQFF	TGTGCCAGCAGCTTAGGACTTCCTTATACCTACAATGAGCAGTTCTTC
TRBV4-1	TRBJ2-3	18	TRBD1	.	CASSLALAGTGRTDTQYF	TGCGCCAGCAGCCTCGCCCTGGCGGGGACAGGGCGCACAGATACGCAGTATTTT
TRBV2	TRBJ2-2	13	.	.	CAIRGDNTGELFF	TGTGCCATAAGAGGGGACAACACCGGGGAGCTGTTTTTT
TRBV5-5	TRBJ1-3	15	.	once	CASSLAPRQGNTIYF	TGTGCCAGCAGCTTGGCGCCCAGGCAGGGAAACACCATATATTTT
TRBV6-1	TRBJ2-3	12	.	.	CATRGYTDTQYF	TGTGCAACCCGGGGCTACACAGATACGCAGTATTTT
TRBV19	TRBJ2-7	13	TRBD1	.	CASSFGQGGEQYF	TGTGCCAGTAGTTTCGGACAGGGCGGCGAGCAGTACTTC
TRBV7-2	TRBJ2-2	15	.	.	CASNAGYTNTGELFF	TGTGCCAGCAACGCCGGGTATACGAACACCGGGGAGCTGTTTTTT
TRBV6-5	TRBJ2-7	13	.	.	CASRSGTDYEQYF	TGTGCCAGCAGATCCGGGACGGACTACGAGCAGTACTTC
TRBV7-8	TRBJ2-2	14	.	.	CASSPAALTGELFF	TGTGCCAGCAGCCCCGCGGCACTCACCGGGGAGCTGTTTTTT
TRBV19	TRBJ2-7	14	.	.	CASSPRASTYEQYF	TGTGCCAGTAGTCCAAGGGCATCAACCTACGAGCAGTACTTC
TRBV5-1	TRBJ1-2	12	.	.	CASSLIEYGYTF	TGCGCCAGCAGCTTAATAGAGTATGGCTACACCTTC
TRBV11-3	TRBJ2-7	14	.	.	CASSLGADHHEQYF	TGTGCCAGCAGCTTAGGAGCAGACCACCACGAGCAGTACTTC
TRBV18	TRBJ2-1	14	.	.	CASSPSGLVDEQFF	TGTGCCAGCTCACCAAGCGGACTGGTAGATGAGCAGTTCTTC
TRBV6-6	TRBJ2-5	16	.	.	CASRPSWPLHQETQYF	TGTGCCAGCAGACCTTCCTGGCCCCTACACCAAGAGACCCAGTACTTC
TRBV18	TRBJ1-4	14	TRBD1	few	CASSPGQSNEKLFF	TGTGCCAGCTCGCCGGGACAGAGTAATGAAAAACTGTTTTTT
TRBV7-2	TRBJ1-3	15	.	.	CASSSPVGPGNTIYF	TGTGCCAGCAGCTCCCCGGTTGGCCCTGGAAACACCATATATTTT
TRBV9	TRBJ2-3	15	TRBD2	.	CASSPQSGGTDTQYF	TGTGCCAGCAGCCCTCAAAGCGGGGGCACAGATACGCAGTATTTT
TRBV6-5	TRBJ1-1	14	.	.	CASSYSNREAEAFF	TGTGCCAGCAGTTACTCGAACAGGGAGGCTGAAGCTTTCTTT
TRBV6-6	TRBJ1-5	14	.	.	CASRSRQANQPQHF	TGTGCCAGCAGATCTAGACAGGCCAATCAGCCCCAGCATTTT
TRBV19	TRBJ2-6	15	.	.	CASSPWESGANVLTF	TGTGCCAGTAGTCCGTGGGAATCTGGGGCCAACGTCCTGACTTTC
TRBV7-2	TRBJ1-2	15	TRBD1	once	CASSANRGANYGYTF	TGTGCCAGCAGCGCCAACAGGGGAGCTAACTATGGCTACACCTTC
TRBV5-4	TRBJ2-7	15	.	.	CASSFSISNSYEQYF	TGTGCCAGCAGCTTCAGTATTTCAAACTCCTACGAGCAGTACTTC
TRBV7-8	TRBJ2-1	15	TRBD1	.	CASSLVVRGLVEQFF	TGTGCCAGCAGCTTAGTCGTCAGGGGGTTGGTGGAGCAGTTCTTC
TRBV2	TRBJ2-7	11	.	.	CASTSLSTYKF	TGTGCCAGCACCTCTTTGAGCACTTATAAGTTC
TRBV5-1	TRBJ1-1	14	.	.	CASSWGRASTEAFF	TGCGCCAGCAGCTGGGGACGGGCGAGCACTGAAGCTTTCTTT
TRBV7-8	TRBJ2-1	11	.	.	CASSLSDEQFF	TGTGCCAGCAGCTTATCGGATGAGCAGTTCTTC
TRBV14	TRBJ2-7	11	.	.	CASSLFYEQYF	TGTGCCAGCAGCCTCTTTTACGAGCAGTACTTC
TRBV7-9	TRBJ2-7	15	TRBD2	once	CASSLRLAGTYEQYF	TGTGCCAGCAGCTTACGACTAGCGGGGACTTACGAGCAGTACTTC
TRBV9	TRBJ1-5	14	.	.	CASSVGKGNQPQHF	TGTGCCAGCAGCGTAGGAAAGGGAAATCAGCCCCAGCATTTT
TRBV5-5	TRBJ1-3	15	.	.	CATARDIFTGNTIYF	TGTGCCACCGCCCGGGACATCTTTACTGGAAACACCATATATTTT
TRBV2	TRBJ1-4	15	TRBD1	.	CASPGTGRKNEKLFF	TGTGCCAGTCCAGGGACAGGGAGAAAGAATGAAAAACTGTTTTTT
TRBV7-9	TRBJ1-2	15	.	.	CAQTPSQPANYGYTF	TGTGCCCAAACTCCATCACAGCCAGCTAACTATGGCTACACCTTC
TRBV7-6	TRBJ2-7	15	.	.	CASSLNRGRDYEQYF	TGTGCCAGCAGCTTGAACAGGGGGAGGGACTACGAGCAGTACTTC
TRBV2	TRBJ1-4	14	.	.	CASRRGRTNEKLFF	TGTGCCAGCAGGAGGGGGAGGACTAATGAAAAACTGTTTTTT
TRBV4-2	TRBJ2-5	13	.	.	CASSQAQGETQYF	TGTGCCAGCAGCCAGGCACAGGGAGAGACCCAGTACTTC
TRBV29-1	TRBJ1-1	12	.	few	CSVEGMATEAFF	TGCAGCGTTGAAGGGATGGCCACTGAAGCTTTCTTT